This T cell receptor beta chain derives from a study of PD-L1 blockade in urothelial cancer (dated 2017 in TCRdb). Regarding the study in general: Every patient began therapy around 2014 and was given atezolizumab 1,200 mg intravenously every 3 weeks. Twenty-five of 29 patients were males with bladder-origin urothelial cancer, and about 60% of the roughly 29 reported a prior smoking history. An ECOG performance status of 0 or 1 was recorded for the patients, and 0 to 3 prior chemotherapy regimens had been received by the patients. Blood samples were analyzed at two time points: 3 weeks after treatment start (second dose) and 6 weeks after treatment start. Blood samples gave a median of about 130,000 T cells and approximately 85,000 unique TCRs, with a median clonality of about 0.078. Somatic, immune and clinical correlates of response to PD-L1 blockade with atezolizumab in urothelial cancer were the focus of an exploratory multi-omic analysis. Pretreatment tumor samples and matched peripheral blood, collected serially before and after atezolizumab treatment, underwent TCR sequencing. Durable clinical benefit was defined as a progression-free survival longer than 6 months, and TCR features were additionally tested against progression-free survival and overall survival. In the same patients, pretreatment tumors underwent whole exome sequencing and RNA sequencing in addition to TCR sequencing. Roughly nine patients achieved durable clinical benefit and about 19 did not. Around 30 patients had pretreatment blood TCR-seq, roughly 25 had at least one posttreatment blood collection, and roughly 25 had tumor TCR-seq. Summary of the overall study and its limitations: Small sample size (n of about 30) and many exploratory analyses mean the results are intended to be hypothesis-generating. At 3 weeks after the start of treatment, tumor-associated TCR clones in peripheral blood had expanded more in patients with durable benefit (n ≈ 24, p = 0.022). Improved progression-free and overall survival was found to be associated with pretreatment peripheral blood TCR clonality below the median.

Of note for this clone: Its antigen specificity is not known. No base quality information exists; no much larger clone differs at one position.

From V the trimming removes 5 bases and from J it removes 1 base, while the gene matches leave 8 bases of the junction unaccounted for. The CDR3 covers 16 residues, taking in both the cysteine and the phenylalanine. The read is trimmed to its CDR3 DNA, 48 bases read in frame from base 1. CDR1 and CDR2, looked up from the germline V gene, are KGHSH and LQKENI. The cohort comprised approximately 30 patients with locally advanced or metastatic urothelial carcinoma treated at Memorial Sloan Kettering on a trial protocol. Peripheral blood mononuclear cells were collected from each patient pretreatment and during treatment, giving between 1 and 8 total time points per patient. The Qiagen DNeasy Blood extraction kit was used to purify genomic DNA from total PBMCs and tumor samples. PBMCs were collected pretreatment and during treatment, and were isolated and stored as previously described. Each PCR received spiked-in synthetic TCR analog templates so that absolute template abundance could be estimated from read counts. The immunoSEQ assay used bias-controlled V and J gene primers to amplify TCRbeta CDR3 regions from genomic DNA. Rearranged TCRbeta segments were sequenced at approximately 20X coverage. The original methods were these. Sequencing errors were corrected by clustering and CDR3s were annotated against IMGT to assign V, D and J genes. Downstream analyses used only productive TCRbeta rearrangements, leaving out any out-of-frame or stop-codon sequences. Clonality was calculated as one minus the Shannon entropy normalized by the log of the number of unique productive sequences. Fisher's exact test with Benjamini-Hochberg correction, using a cutoff of adjusted p below 0.01, was how clones that differed between time points or between blood and tumor were identified. TCRdb re-hosts the immuneACCESS table, in-frame sequences only. Its copies lack some clones; in the studies checked, an unresolved V gene accounts for under half of them, and the cause for the rest is not known. The V and J calls and the clone size are those of that table, but D and trimming were determined from the DNA. The sample table holds about 100,000 clones, of which approximately 91% were seen once. The top ten hold around 0.9% of the sample.

The sequence was obtained from a woman at least 80 years old with urothelial cancer. This material consisted of PBMCs, taken around atezolizumab (anti-PD-L1) treatment. The chain links TRBV18 with TRBJ2-7, with TRBD1 matching 10 junction bases. CDR3 sequence: CASSGSSDRGSYEQYF. The bases read TGTGCCAGCTCAGGCTCTTCGGACAGGGGGTCCTACGAGCAGTACTTC.